A selection of T cell receptor beta chains follows, all from one sample in a study of T cell clonotyping in hematopoietic cell transplantation. TCRdb's table, derived via immunoSEQ multiplex PCR, lists solely in-frame clones and lacks some. The sample shows about 45,000 clones, roughly four fifths of them seen only once. Sequenced material: peripheral blood mononuclear cells, taken before stem cell transplant. Receptor source: a man in his sixties with myelodysplastic syndrome. Some clones in this sample may be carry-over from other donors' samples. The CDR3 runs from the conserved cysteine through the conserved F or W. The D gene is left open where the match is weak. Some rows mark clone size as missing; the rest say once, few, many or name a class of expanded clone.

J gene: TRBJ2-2
V gene: TRBV19
clone size: NA
D gene: NA
CDR3 protein: CASSFRGPLNTGELFF
CDR3 DNA: TGTGCCAGTAGTTTTAGAGGTCCGCTGAACACCGGGGAGCTGTTTTTT

J gene: TRBJ2-2
V gene: TRBV9
clone size: NA
D gene: NA
CDR3 protein: CASSVETTAGELFF
CDR3 DNA: TGTGCCAGCAGCGTAGAGACCACGGCCGGGGAGCTGTTTTTT

J gene: TRBJ1-3
V gene: TRBV4-2
clone size: NA
D gene: TRBD1
CDR3 protein: CASSQEYRGLRNTIYF
CDR3 DNA: TGTGCCAGCAGCCAAGAGTACAGGGGGCTTAGAAACACCATATATTTT

J gene: TRBJ2-5
V gene: TRBV7-2
clone size: NA
D gene: NA
CDR3 protein: CASSLAARQTQYF
CDR3 DNA: TGTGCCAGCAGCTTAGCGGCGAGACAGACCCAGTACTTC

J gene: TRBJ2-5
V gene: TRBV6-5
clone size: NA
D gene: NA
CDR3 protein: CASRPPGSLHETQYF
CDR3 DNA: TGTGCCAGCCGCCCTCCCGGGTCGCTTCATGAGACCCAGTACTTC

J gene: TRBJ2-2
V gene: TRBV7-3
clone size: NA
D gene: TRBD1
CDR3 protein: CASRRDRTAGELFF
CDR3 DNA: TGTGCCAGCAGGAGGGACAGGACGGCCGGGGAGCTGTTTTTT

J gene: TRBJ1-4
V gene: TRBV19
clone size: NA
D gene: NA
CDR3 protein: CASRQGATNEKLFF
CDR3 DNA: TGTGCCAGTCGCCAGGGAGCAACTAATGAAAAACTGTTTTTT

J gene: TRBJ1-4
V gene: TRBV19
clone size: NA
D gene: NA
CDR3 protein: CASSLRQSLNEKLFF
CDR3 DNA: TGTGCCAGTAGTCTCCGACAGTCACTTAATGAAAAACTGTTTTTT

J gene: TRBJ1-1
V gene: TRBV7-6
clone size: NA
D gene: TRBD1
CDR3 protein: CASSRGQFNTEAFF
CDR3 DNA: TGTGCCAGCAGCCGGGGACAGTTTAACACTGAAGCTTTCTTT

J gene: TRBJ2-4
V gene: TRBV7-2
clone size: NA
D gene: NA
CDR3 protein: CASSLTNIQYF
CDR3 DNA: TGTGCCAGCAGCTTAACCAACATTCAGTACTTC

J gene: TRBJ2-2
V gene: TRBV11-2
clone size: few
D gene: TRBD1
CDR3 protein: CASSLGQGTGELFF
CDR3 DNA: TGTGCCAGCAGCTTGGGACAGGGCACCGGGGAGCTGTTTTTT

J gene: TRBJ2-1
V gene: TRBV4-3
clone size: NA
D gene: NA
CDR3 protein: CASSPNTGYNEQFF
CDR3 DNA: TGCGCCAGCAGCCCCAATACAGGTTACAATGAGCAGTTCTTC

J gene: TRBJ1-2
V gene: TRBV4-3
clone size: few
D gene: NA
CDR3 protein: CASSQWRTSDNYGYTF
CDR3 DNA: TGCGCCAGCAGCCAATGGCGGACGTCAGATAACTATGGCTACACCTTC

J gene: TRBJ2-3
V gene: TRBV7-2
clone size: NA
D gene: TRBD2
CDR3 protein: CASSLGFGGGGLDTQYF
CDR3 DNA: TGTGCCAGCAGCTTAGGATTTGGTGGCGGGGGGCTGGATACGCAGTATTTT

J gene: TRBJ2-7
V gene: TRBV5-4
clone size: NA
D gene: NA
CDR3 protein: CASSPYRRDYEQYF
CDR3 DNA: TGTGCCAGCAGCCCCTACAGGAGGGACTACGAGCAGTACTTC

J gene: TRBJ2-3
V gene: TRBV11-3
clone size: NA
D gene: NA
CDR3 protein: CASSLGSGRTDTQYF
CDR3 DNA: TGTGCCAGCAGCTTGGGGAGCGGGCGGACAGATACGCAGTATTTT

J gene: TRBJ1-6
V gene: TRBV19
clone size: NA
D gene: NA
CDR3 protein: CASTTMNGIAYNSPLHF
CDR3 DNA: TGTGCCAGTACCACTATGAATGGAATCGCCTATAATTCACCCCTCCACTTT

J gene: TRBJ2-3
V gene: TRBV5-6
clone size: NA
D gene: TRBD2
CDR3 protein: CASSLGRGGTDTQYF
CDR3 DNA: TGTGCCAGCAGCTTGGGTCGGGGAGGGACAGATACGCAGTATTTT

J gene: TRBJ1-3
V gene: TRBV21-1
clone size: NA
D gene: NA
CDR3 protein: CASSRVSQGCRNTIYF
CDR3 DNA: TGTGCCAGCAGCAGAGTTAGTCAGGGTTGTAGAAACACCATATATTTT

J gene: TRBJ2-2
V gene: TRBV7-9
clone size: NA
D gene: TRBD1
CDR3 protein: CASSGRGPNTGELFF
CDR3 DNA: TGTGCCAGCAGCGGCAGGGGGCCGAACACCGGGGAGCTGTTTTTT

J gene: TRBJ1-1
V gene: TRBV7-9
clone size: NA
D gene: NA
CDR3 protein: CASSLGGGGLKTEAFF
CDR3 DNA: TGTGCCAGCAGCTTGGGGGGGGGAGGTTTGAAGACTGAAGCTTTCTTT

J gene: TRBJ2-3
V gene: TRBV6-1
clone size: once
D gene: NA
CDR3 protein: CASSRYTGADTQYF
CDR3 DNA: TGTGCCAGCAGCCGATACACGGGAGCAGATACGCAGTATTTT

J gene: TRBJ2-2
V gene: TRBV9
clone size: NA
D gene: NA
CDR3 protein: CASSSFLYGELFF
CDR3 DNA: TGTGCCAGCAGCTCATTCCTATACGGGGAGCTGTTTTTT

J gene: TRBJ1-4
V gene: TRBV5-6
clone size: NA
D gene: TRBD1
CDR3 protein: CASSPRTGANEKLFF
CDR3 DNA: TGTGCCAGCAGCCCGAGGACAGGAGCTAATGAAAAACTGTTTTTT

J gene: TRBJ2-7
V gene: TRBV29-1
clone size: NA
D gene: TRBD1
CDR3 protein: CSVEEHRGDEQYF
CDR3 DNA: TGCAGCGTTGAGGAACACAGGGGCGACGAGCAGTACTTC

J gene: TRBJ1-2
V gene: TRBV5-8
clone size: NA
D gene: NA
CDR3 protein: CASSLVRGQGYGYTF
CDR3 DNA: TGTGCCAGCAGCTTGGTCCGGGGGCAGGGCTATGGCTACACCTTC

J gene: TRBJ1-1
V gene: TRBV6-5
clone size: NA
D gene: NA
CDR3 protein: CASSYSDNRARTEAFF
CDR3 DNA: TGTGCCAGCAGTTACTCAGACAACAGGGCCAGGACTGAAGCTTTCTTT

J gene: TRBJ1-3
V gene: TRBV25-1
clone size: NA
D gene: TRBD1
CDR3 protein: CASSGQGAGNTIYF
CDR3 DNA: TGTGCCAGCAGTGGACAGGGGGCTGGAAACACCATATATTTT

J gene: TRBJ1-5
V gene: TRBV5-8
clone size: NA
D gene: NA
CDR3 protein: CASSFGDQPQHF
CDR3 DNA: TGTGCCAGCAGCTTCGGGGATCAGCCCCAGCATTTT

J gene: TRBJ1-5
V gene: TRBV2
clone size: NA
D gene: TRBD1
CDR3 protein: CASSEETPDRAQPQHF
CDR3 DNA: TGTGCCAGCAGTGAAGAGACCCCGGACAGGGCTCAGCCCCAGCATTTT

J gene: TRBJ1-3
V gene: TRBV5-1
clone size: NA
D gene: TRBD1
CDR3 protein: CASSSGTVHGNTIYF
CDR3 DNA: TGCGCCAGCAGCTCGGGGACAGTCCACGGAAACACCATATATTTT

J gene: TRBJ2-7
V gene: TRBV5-5
clone size: NA
D gene: TRBD2
CDR3 protein: CASSLASGGYYEQYF
CDR3 DNA: TGTGCCAGCAGCTTGGCTAGCGGGGGGTACTACGAGCAGTACTTC

J gene: TRBJ2-7
V gene: TRBV6-5
clone size: NA
D gene: TRBD1
CDR3 protein: CASSSPTGSKYF
CDR3 DNA: TGTGCCAGCAGTTCCCCGACAGGGAGTAAGTACTTC

J gene: TRBJ2-1
V gene: TRBV10-3
clone size: NA
D gene: TRBD2
CDR3 protein: CAISGSSGGGYTNEQFF
CDR3 DNA: TGTGCCATCAGTGGATCTAGCGGGGGAGGCTACACCAATGAGCAGTTCTTC

J gene: TRBJ1-6
V gene: TRBV7-2
clone size: few
D gene: NA
CDR3 protein: CASSLVGYSPLHF
CDR3 DNA: TGTGCCAGCAGCTTAGTGGGTTATTCACCCCTCCACTTT

J gene: TRBJ2-3
V gene: TRBV14
clone size: NA
D gene: NA
CDR3 protein: CASSRASKGTDTQYF
CDR3 DNA: TGTGCCAGCAGCCGGGCGTCGAAAGGCACAGATACGCAGTATTTT

J gene: TRBJ2-5
V gene: TRBV9
clone size: NA
D gene: NA
CDR3 protein: CASSADGVETQYF
CDR3 DNA: TGTGCCAGCAGCGCGGACGGTGTAGAGACCCAGTACTTC

J gene: TRBJ1-2
V gene: TRBV4-3
clone size: NA
D gene: NA
CDR3 protein: CASSQDMVRGYGYTF
CDR3 DNA: TGCGCCAGCAGCCAAGATATGGTCAGGGGCTATGGCTACACCTTC

J gene: TRBJ2-4
V gene: TRBV28
clone size: NA
D gene: NA
CDR3 protein: CASSPHVAKNIQYF
CDR3 DNA: TGTGCCAGCAGTCCACATGTAGCCAAAAACATTCAGTACTTC

J gene: TRBJ2-3
V gene: TRBV6-5
clone size: few
D gene: TRBD1
CDR3 protein: CASNRQGHTDTQYF
CDR3 DNA: TGTGCCAGCAATAGACAGGGGCACACAGATACGCAGTATTTT

J gene: TRBJ2-5
V gene: TRBV9
clone size: NA
D gene: NA
CDR3 protein: CASSARLGGRETQYF
CDR3 DNA: TGTGCCAGCAGCGCCCGGCTGGGGGGCCGGGAGACCCAGTACTTC

J gene: TRBJ1-5
V gene: TRBV11-3
clone size: NA
D gene: NA
CDR3 protein: CASSFRGYSNQPQHF
CDR3 DNA: TGTGCCAGCAGCTTCAGGGGCTATAGCAATCAGCCCCAGCATTTT

J gene: TRBJ2-7
V gene: TRBV11-2
clone size: NA
D gene: NA
CDR3 protein: CASSPSSPLQYF
CDR3 DNA: TGTGCCAGCAGCCCGTCGTCACCTTTGCAGTACTTC

J gene: TRBJ1-6
V gene: TRBV11-2
clone size: few
D gene: NA
CDR3 protein: CASSHKTAINSPLHF
CDR3 DNA: TGTGCCAGCAGCCACAAAACAGCGATCAATTCACCCCTCCACTTT

J gene: TRBJ1-2
V gene: TRBV14
clone size: NA
D gene: NA
CDR3 protein: CASSHPGRSYGYTF
CDR3 DNA: TGTGCCAGCAGCCACCCGGGACGGAGCTATGGCTACACCTTC